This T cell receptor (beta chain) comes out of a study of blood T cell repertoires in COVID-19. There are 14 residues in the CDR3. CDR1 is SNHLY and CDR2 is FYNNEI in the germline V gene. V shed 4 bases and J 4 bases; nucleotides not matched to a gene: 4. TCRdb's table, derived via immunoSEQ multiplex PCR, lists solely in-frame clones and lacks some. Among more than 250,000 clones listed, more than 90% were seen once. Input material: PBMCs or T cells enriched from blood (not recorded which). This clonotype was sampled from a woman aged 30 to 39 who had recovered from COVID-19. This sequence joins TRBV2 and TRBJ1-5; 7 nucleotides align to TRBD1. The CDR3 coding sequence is TGTGCCAGCAGTGGGGGACAGAATAATCAGCCCCAGCATTTT. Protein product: CASSGGQNNQPQHF.